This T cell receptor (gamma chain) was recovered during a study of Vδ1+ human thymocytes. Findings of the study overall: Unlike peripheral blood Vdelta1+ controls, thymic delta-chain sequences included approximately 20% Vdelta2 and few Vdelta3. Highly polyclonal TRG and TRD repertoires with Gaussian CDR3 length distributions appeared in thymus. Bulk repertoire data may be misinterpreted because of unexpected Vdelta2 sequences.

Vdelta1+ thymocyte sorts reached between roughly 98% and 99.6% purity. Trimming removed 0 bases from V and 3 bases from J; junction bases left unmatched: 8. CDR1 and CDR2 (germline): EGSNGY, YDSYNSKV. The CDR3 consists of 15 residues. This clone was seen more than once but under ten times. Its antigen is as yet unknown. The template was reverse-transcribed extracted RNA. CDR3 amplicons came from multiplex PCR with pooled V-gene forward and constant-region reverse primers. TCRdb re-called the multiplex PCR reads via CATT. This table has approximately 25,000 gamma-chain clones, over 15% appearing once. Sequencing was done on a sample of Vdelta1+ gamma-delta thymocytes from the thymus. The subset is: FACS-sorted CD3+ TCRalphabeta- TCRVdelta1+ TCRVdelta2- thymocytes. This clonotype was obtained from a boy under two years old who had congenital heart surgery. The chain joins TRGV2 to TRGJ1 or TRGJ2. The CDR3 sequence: CATWDGRNPYYKKLF. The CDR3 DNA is TGTGCCACCTGGGACGGGCGGAACCCTTATTATAAGAAACTCTTT.